These T cell receptor beta chains were read from a single sample in a study of multiple sclerosis patients with progressive multifocal leukoencephalopathy. TCRdb's copy holds only in-frame clones and misses some; the assay was immunoSEQ multiplex PCR. The sample includes 29,000 or so clones, just under 90% seen only once; the top ten take approximately 1.4%. This sample comprised PBMCs, obtained from a patient treated with natalizumab. The receptors here all came from a human donor with multiple sclerosis. Both conserved end residues are part of each CDR3. Each record gives: J gene, clone size, V gene, D gene, CDR3 protein, CDR3 DNA. D genes are given only for firm matches. Clone size appears in some rows only: once, few, many, or a class for an expanded clone.

J gene: TRBJ1-4; clone size: NA; V gene: TRBV9; D gene: NA; CDR3 protein: CASSVAPAFDGKLFF; CDR3 DNA: TGTGCCAGCAGCGTAGCGCCAGCCTTTGATGGAAAACTGTTTTTT
J gene: TRBJ1-3; clone size: NA; V gene: TRBV30; D gene: NA; CDR3 protein: CAWSALPGLGNTIYF; CDR3 DNA: TGTGCCTGGAGCGCTCTCCCAGGCTTAGGAAACACCATATATTTT
J gene: TRBJ1-1; clone size: NA; V gene: TRBV29-1; D gene: NA; CDR3 protein: CSVGPRGGTEAFF; CDR3 DNA: TGCAGCGTCGGTCCGAGAGGGGGCACTGAAGCTTTCTTT
J gene: TRBJ1-1; clone size: NA; V gene: TRBV7-9; D gene: TRBD1; CDR3 protein: CASSLGQGQGATKAFF; CDR3 DNA: TGTGCCAGCAGCTTAGGGCAGGGACAGGGAGCGACCAAAGCTTTCTTT
J gene: TRBJ2-7; clone size: NA; V gene: TRBV27; D gene: TRBD2; CDR3 protein: CASSLQAGGYEQYF; CDR3 DNA: TGTGCCAGCAGTTTACAAGCGGGGGGCTACGAGCAGTACTTC
J gene: TRBJ1-5; clone size: NA; V gene: TRBV7-9; D gene: NA; CDR3 protein: CASSLGGVNQPQHF; CDR3 DNA: TGTGCCAGCAGCTTAGGAGGGGTGAATCAGCCCCAGCATTTT
J gene: TRBJ2-2; clone size: NA; V gene: TRBV6-5; D gene: NA; CDR3 protein: CASGWSGELFF; CDR3 DNA: TGTGCCAGCGGGTGGTCCGGGGAGCTGTTTTTT
J gene: TRBJ2-1; clone size: NA; V gene: TRBV5-4; D gene: TRBD2; CDR3 protein: CASSHGLAGPQGTEQFF; CDR3 DNA: TGTGCCAGCAGCCACGGACTAGCGGGACCCCAAGGGACTGAGCAGTTCTTC
J gene: TRBJ2-3; clone size: NA; V gene: TRBV6-6; D gene: TRBD1; CDR3 protein: CASRGQHTDTQYF; CDR3 DNA: TGTGCCAGCCGGGGACAGCACACAGATACGCAGTATTTT
J gene: TRBJ2-3; clone size: few; V gene: TRBV21-1; D gene: NA; CDR3 protein: CASSKARCGQRTDTQYF; CDR3 DNA: TGTGCCAGCAGCAAAGCGAGGTGCGGCCAGCGCACAGATACGCAGTATTTT
J gene: TRBJ1-5; clone size: NA; V gene: TRBV27; D gene: NA; CDR3 protein: CASSLGGHQPQHF; CDR3 DNA: TGTGCCAGCAGTTTAGGGGGGCACCAGCCCCAGCATTTT
J gene: TRBJ1-4; clone size: NA; V gene: TRBV7-2; D gene: NA; CDR3 protein: CASSLAPRGNEKLFF; CDR3 DNA: TGTGCCAGCAGCTTAGCGCCCAGGGGAAACGAAAAACTGTTTTTT
J gene: TRBJ2-7; clone size: NA; V gene: TRBV7-2; D gene: NA; CDR3 protein: CASSPGGTAYEQYF; CDR3 DNA: TGTGCCAGCAGCCCAGGGGGGACCGCCTACGAGCAGTACTTC
J gene: TRBJ1-2; clone size: NA; V gene: TRBV7-2; D gene: TRBD1; CDR3 protein: CASSILGQGVGGYTF; CDR3 DNA: TGTGCCAGCAGCATACTGGGACAGGGGGTTGGGGGCTACACCTTC
J gene: TRBJ2-7; clone size: NA; V gene: TRBV6-1; D gene: TRBD2; CDR3 protein: CASSDRGLAGGPFSYEQYF; CDR3 DNA: TGTGCCAGCAGTGACCGAGGACTAGCGGGAGGGCCTTTCTCCTACGAGCAGTACTTC
J gene: TRBJ2-7; clone size: NA; V gene: TRBV20-1; D gene: NA; CDR3 protein: CSARSPEGQYF; CDR3 DNA: TGCAGTGCTAGATCTCCAGAGGGGCAGTACTTC
J gene: TRBJ1-2; clone size: NA; V gene: TRBV2; D gene: TRBD1; CDR3 protein: CASTQDRGRGGYTF; CDR3 DNA: TGTGCCAGCACCCAGGACAGGGGGCGCGGTGGCTACACCTTC
J gene: TRBJ2-3; clone size: NA; V gene: TRBV7-2; D gene: NA; CDR3 protein: CASSLQLGTDTQYF; CDR3 DNA: TGTGCCAGCAGCTTACAGCTAGGCACAGATACGCAGTATTTT
J gene: TRBJ1-2; clone size: NA; V gene: TRBV5-6; D gene: NA; CDR3 protein: CASSSSGGYGYTF; CDR3 DNA: TGTGCCAGCAGCTCCTCGGGTGGGTATGGCTACACCTTC
J gene: TRBJ2-3; clone size: NA; V gene: TRBV7-8; D gene: TRBD2; CDR3 protein: CASSTTPAGVRDTQYF; CDR3 DNA: TGTGCCAGCAGCACAACACCAGCGGGAGTGAGGGATACGCAGTATTTT
J gene: TRBJ2-1; clone size: NA; V gene: TRBV28; D gene: NA; CDR3 protein: CASAWAGGGTNEQFF; CDR3 DNA: TGTGCCAGCGCATGGGCAGGAGGCGGCACCAATGAGCAGTTCTTC
J gene: TRBJ2-3; clone size: NA; V gene: TRBV25-1; D gene: TRBD1; CDR3 protein: CASTGTGRDPQYF; CDR3 DNA: TGTGCCAGCACGGGGACAGGTCGGGACCCGCAGTATTTT
J gene: TRBJ1-2; clone size: NA; V gene: TRBV27; D gene: TRBD1; CDR3 protein: CASSTGTGDGYTF; CDR3 DNA: TGTGCCAGCAGTACCGGGACAGGGGATGGCTACACCTTC
J gene: TRBJ2-1; clone size: NA; V gene: TRBV11-2; D gene: NA; CDR3 protein: CASSAESVNEQFF; CDR3 DNA: TGTGCCAGCAGCGCGGAGAGCGTCAATGAGCAGTTCTTC
J gene: TRBJ1-4; clone size: NA; V gene: TRBV5-1; D gene: NA; CDR3 protein: CASSSGHPAKLFF; CDR3 DNA: TGCGCCAGCAGCTCGGGACACCCGGCAAAACTGTTTTTT
J gene: TRBJ1-3; clone size: NA; V gene: TRBV6-5; D gene: NA; CDR3 protein: CASSTWGSGNTIYF; CDR3 DNA: TGTGCCAGCAGTACCTGGGGCTCTGGAAACACCATATATTTT
J gene: TRBJ1-2; clone size: few; V gene: TRBV5-6; D gene: NA; CDR3 protein: CASSSRDGYTF; CDR3 DNA: TGTGCCAGCAGCTCCAGGGATGGCTACACCTTC
J gene: TRBJ2-7; clone size: NA; V gene: TRBV7-2; D gene: TRBD2; CDR3 protein: CASSYPGLAGDDEQYF; CDR3 DNA: TGTGCCAGCAGCTATCCGGGACTAGCGGGAGACGACGAGCAGTACTTC
J gene: TRBJ2-1; clone size: few; V gene: TRBV18; D gene: NA; CDR3 protein: CASSPPLPGPTNNEQFF; CDR3 DNA: TGTGCCAGCTCACCCCCCCTCCCGGGACCCACGAACAATGAGCAGTTCTTC
J gene: TRBJ2-4; clone size: NA; V gene: TRBV12-5; D gene: TRBD2; CDR3 protein: CASAPGIAGGLAKNIQYF; CDR3 DNA: TGTGCTAGTGCCCCAGGGATTGCGGGAGGCTTAGCCAAAAACATTCAGTACTTC
J gene: TRBJ1-1; clone size: NA; V gene: TRBV6-5; D gene: NA; CDR3 protein: CASSERDNTEAFF; CDR3 DNA: TGTGCCAGCAGTGAACGGGACAACACTGAAGCTTTCTTT
J gene: TRBJ1-6; clone size: NA; V gene: TRBV28; D gene: TRBD1; CDR3 protein: CASSWAGGSYNSPLHF; CDR3 DNA: TGTGCCAGCAGTTGGGCAGGGGGCTCCTATAATTCACCCCTCCACTTT
J gene: TRBJ1-5; clone size: NA; V gene: TRBV5-6; D gene: NA; CDR3 protein: CASSLEGSNQPQHF; CDR3 DNA: TGTGCCAGCAGCTTGGAGGGGAGCAATCAGCCCCAGCATTTT
J gene: TRBJ1-5; clone size: NA; V gene: TRBV6-5; D gene: NA; CDR3 protein: CASARDTINQPQHF; CDR3 DNA: TGTGCCAGCGCCCGGGACACCATCAATCAGCCCCAGCATTTT
J gene: TRBJ2-1; clone size: NA; V gene: TRBV7-3; D gene: NA; CDR3 protein: CASSPGQRYNEQFF; CDR3 DNA: TGTGCCAGCAGCCCAGGACAGAGATACAATGAGCAGTTCTTC
J gene: TRBJ1-3; clone size: few; V gene: TRBV9; D gene: NA; CDR3 protein: CASSDGVSGNTIYF; CDR3 DNA: TGTGCCAGCAGCGATGGGGTCTCTGGAAACACCATATATTTT
J gene: TRBJ2-7; clone size: NA; V gene: TRBV4-1; D gene: NA; CDR3 protein: CASSQRGNDYEQYF; CDR3 DNA: TGCGCCAGCAGCCAACGCGGGAATGACTACGAGCAGTACTTC
J gene: TRBJ2-7; clone size: NA; V gene: TRBV28; D gene: TRBD1; CDR3 protein: CASSLNRGAGYEQYF; CDR3 DNA: TGTGCCAGCAGTTTAAACAGGGGGGCGGGCTACGAGCAGTACTTC
J gene: TRBJ2-3; clone size: once; V gene: TRBV7-9; D gene: TRBD2; CDR3 protein: CASSSFSGSRAQYF; CDR3 DNA: TGTGCCAGCAGCTCCTTTAGCGGGAGTAGAGCACAGTATTTT
J gene: TRBJ2-7; clone size: NA; V gene: TRBV7-6; D gene: TRBD2; CDR3 protein: CASSRAGGMGEQYF; CDR3 DNA: TGTGCCAGCTCCCGGGCGGGGGGGATGGGTGAGCAGTACTTC